One and the same sample provided the 21 T cell receptor beta chains below, sequenced in a study of identical twins. Each CDR3 protein is one row after TCRdb ran MiXCR on the 5' RACE reads. The data contain approximately 220,000 distinct CDR3 sequences, approximately 9% of them seen just once; the ten biggest clones take up just over 5%. The specimen was memory (CD45RO+) T cells sorted from blood. The source is a woman between 18 and 29 years old in good health.

The rearrangement links TRBV2 to TRBJ2-2; D remains ambiguous. The CDR3 extends over 13 amino acids. From germline, CDR1 is SNHLY and CDR2 FYNNEI. Deletions cut 6 bases from V and 3 bases from J, with 8 bases between. CDR3 in amino acids: CASSGRYTGELFF. The CDR3 bases are TGTGCCAGCAGCGGCCGGTACACCGGGGAGCTGTTTTTT.

This chain connects TRBV5-1 to TRBJ2-2; D gene uncertain. The CDR3 covers 13 residues. CDR1 and CDR2 (germline): SGHRS, YFSETQ. The germline V and J ends were trimmed by 4 bases and 5 bases, with 9 bases remaining between them. The CDR3 DNA reads as TGCGCCAGCAGCCCGAGTCCTACCGGGGAGCTGTTTTTT. As protein: CASSPSPTGELFF.

The genes are TRBV6-1 and TRBJ2-7; 8 bases align to TRBD1. V lost 2 bases to trimming and J lost 6 bases; unmatched junction nucleotides: 6. Germline V CDR1 and CDR2: MNHNS, SASEGT. This CDR3 spans 14 amino acids. In DNA form, the CDR3 reads TGTGCCAGCAGTGAACCAGGGGGCCGCAGCGAGCAGTACTTC. This encodes CASSEPGGRSEQYF.

The rearrangement uses TRBV7-9 and TRBJ2-7; 11 nucleotides align to TRBD1. The V gene's germline CDR1 is SEHNR and CDR2 FQNEAQ (reference sequence). The CDR3 spans 15 residues. The V and J ends lost 5 bases and 3 bases, in that order; junction bases with no gene match: 6. The CDR3 nucleotides read TGTGCCAGCAGCCCGGGCGGGACAGGGGGCTACGAGCAGTACTTC. Translation gives CASSPGGTGGYEQYF.

The chain joins TRBV28 to TRBJ1-4; D not certain. This CDR3 has 12 residues. The V and J ends lost 6 bases and 8 bases respectively, with 10 bases between them. Germline V gene sequence: CDR1 MDHEN, CDR2 SYDVKM. The CDR3 DNA sequence: TGTGCCAGCAGCCCCATCGACGAAAAACTGTTTTTT. Amino acid sequence: CASSPIDEKLFF.

V and J are TRBV6-5 and TRBJ1-1; D gene uncertain. The CDR3 length is 14 residues. Per the germline V gene, CDR1 is MNHEY and CDR2 is SVGAGI. Trimming pared 2 bases from V and 5 bases from J, leaving 12 bases between. CDR3 in DNA: TGTGCCAGCAGTTACAGCGTTAGGCGAACTGAAGCTTTCTTT. Translating gives CASSYSVRRTEAFF.

This clonotype was detected a few times. V usage is TRBV6-5 and J usage is TRBJ1-1; TRBD1 agrees at 7 bases. This CDR3 comprises 13 residues. J lost 11 bases, V lost 7 bases, and 13 bases had no gene match. Germline lookup yields CDR1 MNHEY and CDR2 SVGAGI. The CDR3 here is CASTKEGGAEAFF. The DNA for the CDR3 is TGTGCCAGCACCAAGGAAGGGGGCGCGGAGGCTTTCTTT.

This rearrangement joins TRBV6-5 to TRBJ2-7; D is unresolved. Germline loops: CDR1 MNHEY, CDR2 SVGAGI. V dropped 6 bases and J dropped 6 bases, with 12 bases sitting between them. The CDR3 consists of 12 residues. The CDR3 DNA is TGTGCCAGCAGCACCTTCGAGCCCGAGCAGTACTTC. Translating gives CASSTFEPEQYF.

As concerns this clonotype: One junction end does not reproduce the germline sequence, and a read error may be involved. The chain uses TRBV5-8 and TRBJ1-2; D may be TRBD1 (5 bases). The length of the CDR3 is 13 residues. The germline gives CDR1 SGHTS, CDR2 YDEGEE. The CDR3 is CASSPRDFYGDTF. DNA for the CDR3: TGTGCCAGCAGCCCCAGGGACTTCTATGGCGACACCTTC.

There are a few counts of this clonotype. The V call is TRBV5-5, the J call TRBJ2-7, with no clear D. CDR3 size: 12 residues. Germline CDR1 is SGHKS and CDR2 is YYEKEE (reference sequence). The V gene lost 2 bases and the J gene lost 4 bases, with 7 bases spanning the gap. DNA of the CDR3: TGTGCCAGCAGCTTTCAAGCGTACGAGCAGTACTTC. Translating it yields CASSFQAYEQYF.

This clonotype turned up a few times. The chain is built from TRBV9 and TRBJ2-3; TRBD1 might be the D (6 bases). With 6 bases removed from V and 0 bases from J, the gap between germline ends came to 14 bases. CDR3 size: 15 residues. Germline V lookup: CDR1 SGDLS, CDR2 YYNGEE. Written as DNA, the CDR3 is TGTGCCAGCAACCCGACAGGAATAAGCACAGATACGCAGTATTTT. Translating gives CASNPTGISTDTQYF.

The V gene is TRBV5-8, the J gene TRBJ1-6; 9 bases agree with TRBD1. Germline V CDR1 and CDR2: SGHTS, YDEGEE. The CDR3 runs to 15 residues. V lost 4 bases to trimming and J lost 7 bases; unmatched junction nucleotides: 6. The CDR3 is CASSIRDRDNSPLHF. The CDR3, as DNA: TGTGCCAGCAGCATCCGGGACAGGGACAATTCACCCCTCCACTTT.

The chain recombines TRBV5-1 with TRBJ2-7, with 9 bases matching TRBD1. From germline, CDR1 is SGHRS and CDR2 YFSETQ. With 0 bases clipped from V and 6 bases from J, the junction kept 4 bases outside the gene matches. This CDR3 has 14 residues. The CDR3 loop is CASSLEGTGLEQYF. In DNA, the CDR3 is TGCGCCAGCAGCTTGGAGGGGACAGGGCTCGAGCAGTACTTC.

This clonotype was counted a few times. This sequence joins TRBV12-3 or TRBV12-4 and TRBJ2-7; the D gene is possibly TRBD1 (5 bases). CDR3 size: 19 residues. The V and J ends lost 5 bases and 0 bases respectively, with 26 bases between them. The chain's CDR3 is CASSPRRGARGIHSYEQYF. In DNA, the CDR3 is TGTGCCAGCAGTCCCAGAAGGGGTGCCCGAGGCATTCACTCCTACGAGCAGTACTTC.

The chain is built from TRBV2 and TRBJ2-7, with 7 bases matching TRBD1. V was pared by 6 bases and J by 12 bases, with 11 bases of the junction left unmatched. The germline V gene has CDR1 SNHLY and CDR2 FYNNEI. This CDR3 is built from 12 residues. CDR3 nucleotide sequence: TGTGCCAGCAGATCCGACAGGGCGCGGCGGTACTTC. This sequence encodes CASRSDRARRYF. The full variable domain, completed using reference TRBV2 and TRBJ2-7, is EPEVTQTPSHQVTQMGQEVILRCVPISNHLYFYWYRQILGQKVEFLVSFYNNEISEKSEIFDDQFSVERPDGSNFTLKIRSTKLEDSAMYFCASRSDRARRYFGPGTRLTVT.

This clonotype occurred a few times. The rearrangement links TRBV11-3 to TRBJ2-7, with D perhaps matching TRBD2 (5 bases). The CDR3 extends over 15 amino acids. Germline V lookup: CDR1 SGHNT, CDR2 YENEEA. Trimming left V 11 bases short and J 0 bases short, with 20 bases between. CDR3 loop: CAVSLEGRSSYEQYF. The CDR3 nucleotides are TGTGCCGTCAGCTTAGAGGGCAGGAGCTCCTACGAGCAGTACTTC. The full variable domain, in which reference TRBV11-3 and TRBJ2-7 provide the parts outside the CDR3, is EAGVVQSPRYKIIEKKQPVAFWCNPISGHNTLYWYLQNLGQGPELLIRYENEEAVDDSQLPKDRFSAERLKGVDSTLKIQPAELGDSAVYLCAVSLEGRSSYEQYFGPGTRLTVT.

This clonotype was counted many times. The V gene is TRBV12-3 or TRBV12-4, the J gene TRBJ2-3; 10 bases are a match to TRBD2. V lost 2 bases, J lost 5 bases, and 7 bases stayed unmatched. The CDR3 sequence is 16 residues long. The CDR3 sequence is CASSLRLAGAQDTQYF. The CDR3 DNA follows: TGTGCCAGCAGTTTAAGGCTAGCGGGAGCCCAAGATACGCAGTATTTT.

The gene calls are TRBV7-8 and TRBJ2-3; 12 bases align to TRBD2. The CDR3 is 16 amino acids. Germline V gene sequence: CDR1 SGHVS, CDR2 FQNEAQ. The ends lost 5 bases at V and 1 base at J; junction bases unmatched: 4. CDR3 sequence (DNA): TGTGCCAGCAGCCAGCTAGCGGGGGGGGGCACAGATACGCAGTATTTT. Protein: CASSQLAGGGTDTQYF.

This clonotype was recorded a few times. The chain carries TRBV5-6 and TRBJ2-7, with TRBD2 identical over 8 bases. Germline trimming cut 1 base from V and 2 bases from J; bases unmatched to any gene: 8. This CDR3 has 16 amino acids. Germline CDR1 is SGHDT and CDR2 is YYEEEE. DNA of the CDR3: TGTGCCAGCAGCTTGAGGCTAGCGGGCGCGACCTACGAGCAGTACTTC. This translates into CASSLRLAGATYEQYF.

This clonotype was recorded at least ten times. This rearrangement joins TRBV7-9 to TRBJ2-7; the D call may be TRBD1 or TRBD2 (5 bases each). Trimming removed 4 bases at V and 1 base at J, with 11 bases between. Germline CDR1 reads SEHNR; CDR2 reads FQNEAQ (reference sequence). The CDR3 has 14 residues. The CDR3 nucleotides are TGTGCCAGCAGCTCTACGGGGCGATCCTACGAGCAGTACTTC. Translating gives CASSSTGRSYEQYF.

This chain connects TRBV27 to TRBJ2-1, with 9 nucleotides matching TRBD1. V shed 4 bases and J 3 bases; nucleotides not matched to a gene: 10. In germline, CDR1 is MNHEY, CDR2 SMNVEV (reference sequence). The CDR3 runs 17 residues. CDR3 in DNA: TGTGCCAGCAGTTCTTTATACAGGGGGCCGCGCTACAATGAGCAGTTCTTC. Encoded protein: CASSSLYRGPRYNEQFF.